The clone carrying this T cell receptor (beta chain) appeared a few times. As yet, its antigen is unknown. This entry comes from a study of T cell repertoires in cytomegalovirus infection. Study-wide context: Public signatures in TCR beta pointed to CMV infection and matching HLA type.

Each CDR3 protein is one row after TCRdb ran MiXCR on the reads. The sample yields hundreds of thousands of distinct CDR3 sequences, roughly 17% seen once. The CDR3 runs 16 residues. Germline trimming cut 0 bases from V and 6 bases from J; bases unmatched to any gene: 6. CDR1 and CDR2 (germline): LGHNA, YNFKEQ. Notes on the study in general: Within the response measured ex vivo, HLA-C-restricted CMV-specific TCR beta clonotypes were dominant. Totalled public TCR beta family frequency picked out people who carried CMV plus the relevant HLA.

J is TRBJ2-2 and V is TRBV4-2; 8 bases are shared with TRBD1. The receptor was derived from a human donor in good health (CMV status not recorded). Some clones in this sample may be carry-over from other donors' samples. Sequencing was performed on PBMCs. DNA for the CDR3: TGTGCCAGCAGCCAAGATCGGCAGGGGGCACCCGGGGAGCTGTTTTTT. This gives the protein CASSQDRQGAPGELFF.